These 23 T cell receptor beta chains were sequenced from one sample in a study of T cell responses to AZD1222 COVID-19 vaccine. Method: immunoSEQ multiplex PCR; TCRdb's copy keeps in-frame clones and lacks some. The sample comprises some 200,000 clones, more than 90% of which are singletons, and 3.5% to 4% rests with the top ten. Here the sequenced sample was peripheral blood, taken 28 days after the second dose of the MenACWY control vaccine. Every receptor here comes from an adult who received the MenACWY meningococcal vaccine as a control.

The gene calls are TRBV24-1 and TRBJ2-7; perhaps TRBD2 as D (6 bases). The CDR3 runs 18 residues. The V gene lost 5 bases and the J gene lost 5 bases, with 27 bases spanning the gap. The germline V gene encodes CDR1 KGHDR and CDR2 SFDVKD. Written as DNA, the CDR3 is TGTGCCACCAGTGTGTCCCCCATAGCGGACGGGGCCCGGGACGAGCAGTACTTC. It translates to CATSVSPIADGARDEQYF.

In nucleotides, the CDR3 is TGTGCCAGCAGCGTGAGACTAGGGCCCCTCTCGGCCAACGTCCTGACTTTC. Its protein is CASSVRLGPLSANVLTF. The V call is TRBV9, the J call TRBJ2-6, with D possibly matching TRBD2 (6 bases). Germline lookup yields CDR1 SGDLS and CDR2 YYNGEE. CDR3 size: 17 residues. V was shortened by 2 bases and J by 6 bases, with 18 bases between the two germline ends. Based on the CDR3 plus reference TRBV9 and TRBJ2-6, the full variable domain is DSGVTQTPKHLITATGQRVTLRCSPRSGDLSVYWYQQSLDQGLQFLIQYYNGEERAKGNILERFSAQQFPDLHSELNLSSLELGDSALYFCASSVRLGPLSANVLTFGAGSRLTVL.

V gene TRBV11-2 combines with J gene TRBJ2-6, with D possibly matching TRBD1 (5 bases). The CDR3 contains 16 residues. Germline CDR1 SGHAT, CDR2 FQNNGV. Trimming stripped 1 base from V and 4 bases from J, with 11 bases between. CDR3 loop: CASSLVVRAGANVLTF. The CDR3 DNA sequence: TGTGCCAGCAGCTTAGTGGTCAGGGCCGGGGCCAACGTCCTGACTTTC. The whole variable domain, filled in from reference TRBV11-2 and TRBJ2-6, reads EAGVAQSPRYKIIEKRQSVAFWCNPISGHATLYWYQQILGQGPKLLIQFQNNGVVDDSQLPKDRFSAERLKGVDSTLKIQPAKLEDSAVYLCASSLVVRAGANVLTFGAGSRLTVL.

The rearrangement links TRBV28 to TRBJ2-7; D remains ambiguous. The CDR3 is made up of 14 amino acids. Germline V gene data show CDR1 as MDHEN and CDR2 as SYDVKM. The V and J ends lost 2 bases and 0 bases respectively, with 8 bases between them. CDR3 protein: CASSLGLNSYEQYF. The CDR3 coding sequence is TGTGCCAGCAGTTTAGGTCTAAACTCCTACGAGCAGTACTTC.

J is TRBJ2-2 and V is TRBV19; TRBD1 agrees at 9 bases. This CDR3 contains 17 residues. Germline loops: CDR1 LNHDA, CDR2 SQIVND (reference sequence). V gave up 2 bases and J gave up 4 bases; unmatched junction bases: 8. Written as DNA, the CDR3 is TGTGCCAGTAGTATAAGGCCGGACAGGGGTCGCACCGGGGAGCTGTTTTTT. Amino acid sequence: CASSIRPDRGRTGELFF.

The chain joins TRBV1 to TRBJ2-7; TRBD1 is the table's D call, not checked against the DNA. TRBV1 is classified as a pseudogene. The CDR3 has 15 residues. CDR3 protein: CTSSQVDQGKFEQYF. In DNA, the CDR3 is TGCACCAGCAGCCAAGTCGATCAGGGAAAGTTCGAGCAGTACTTC.

The chain has TRBV7-2 and TRBJ1-1; D may be TRBD1 (6 bases). The CDR3 sequence is 15 residues long. Trimming pared 1 base from V and 2 bases from J, leaving 11 bases between. CDR1 and CDR2 (germline): SGHTA, FQGNSA. CDR3 amino acids: CASSLGPRGNTEAFF. The CDR3 DNA reads as TGTGCCAGCAGCTTAGGCCCCAGGGGTAACACTGAAGCTTTCTTT. Full variable domain (missing parts from reference TRBV7-2 and TRBJ1-1): GAGVSQSPSNKVTEKGKDVELRCDPISGHTALYWYRQSLGQGLEFLIYFQGNSAPDKSGLPSDRFSAERTGGSVSTLTIQRTQQEDSAVYLCASSLGPRGNTEAFFGQGTRLTVV.

V gene TRBV10-3 combines with J gene TRBJ2-7; TRBD2 aligns across 8 bases. J gave up 1 base and V 2 bases, and 7 bases lay outside the gene matches. CDR1 and CDR2 (germline): ENHRY, SYGVKD. The CDR3 loop spans 16 amino acids. CDR3 DNA: TGTGCCATCAGTGAGCCCGGGGGGGTTGGGTCCTACGAGCAGTACTTC. Translated, it gives CAISEPGGVGSYEQYF.

This clone was recorded only once. Other nucleotide sequences from this sample produce the same CDR3. The chain carries TRBV20-1 and TRBJ2-7, with D unclear. CDR1 DFQATT and CDR2 SNEGSKA come from the germline V gene (reference sequence). Deletions cut 6 bases from V and 0 bases from J, with 6 bases between. The CDR3 loop spans 11 amino acids. The CDR3 loop reads CSARDSYEQYF. DNA for the CDR3: TGCAGTGCCCGAGACTCCTACGAGCAGTACTTC.

The chain uses TRBV9 and TRBJ1-6; TRBD1 matches at 7 bases. Trimming took 0 bases from V and 9 from J; bases not matched to a gene: 6. The CDR3 is 15 residues long. In germline, CDR1 is SGDLS, CDR2 YYNGEE. The CDR3 loop reads CASSVEQGMTSPLHF. For the CDR3, the DNA is TGTGCCAGCAGCGTAGAACAGGGGATGACTTCACCCCTCCACTTT.

This sequence joins TRBV9 and TRBJ2-1, with 12 bases aligning to TRBD2. Looked up from germline, CDR1 is SGDLS and CDR2 is YYNGEE. V lost 4 bases, J lost 5 bases, and 7 bases stayed unmatched. CDR3 length: 16 amino acids. This CDR3 is CASSKTSGRGDNEQFF. DNA for the CDR3: TGTGCCAGCAGCAAGACTAGCGGGAGAGGGGACAATGAGCAGTTCTTC.

The chain combines TRBV30 with TRBJ2-2; D ambiguous. The CDR3 covers 16 residues. Germline loops: CDR1 GTSNPN, CDR2 SVGIG (reference sequence). Trimming removed 4 bases at V and 0 bases at J, with 15 bases between. The CDR3 DNA reads TGTGCCTGGACCGCCTTGTCGTTCCCGAACACCGGGGAGCTGTTTTTT. Protein product: CAWTALSFPNTGELFF.

The chain carries TRBV30 and TRBJ2-7; TRBD2 is a possible D gene (6 bases). Germline V gene sequence: CDR1 GTSNPN, CDR2 SVGIG (reference sequence). The CDR3 contains 15 residues. V lost 7 bases, J lost 6 bases, and 25 bases lay in between. CDR3 coding DNA: TGTGCCTTGGAGGCACGGGACTCGCCGGTCCCCGAGCAGTACTTC. This translates into CALEARDSPVPEQYF.

The chain joins TRBV28 to TRBJ2-7; 14 bases match TRBD2. Germline CDR1 is MDHEN and CDR2 is SYDVKM. The CDR3 covers 16 residues. Germline trimming cut 6 bases from V and 5 bases from J; bases unmatched to any gene: 9. The CDR3 region has the DNA TGTGCCAGCAGATCCCCGGGACTAGCGGGAGCCGACGAGCAGTACTTC. Encoded protein: CASRSPGLAGADEQYF.

The chain links TRBV6-5 to TRBJ2-7; 13 nucleotides match TRBD2. V dropped 5 bases and J dropped 7; count of bases not matched to a gene: 5. Germline V gene lookup returns CDR1 MNHEY and CDR2 SVGAGI. The CDR3 covers 14 residues. CDR3 in DNA: TGTGCCAGCAGTACACTAGCGGGAGGGCCGGAGCAGTACTTC. It translates to CASSTLAGGPEQYF.

This rearrangement joins TRBV5-6 to TRBJ2-1; 8 nucleotides line up with TRBD1. This CDR3 region has 14 residues. Per germline, CDR1 SGHDT and CDR2 YYEEEE. V shed 4 bases and J 4 bases; nucleotides not matched to a gene: 4. The CDR3 coding sequence is TGTGCCAGCAGCGGAGGACAGGGTTACAATGAGCAGTTCTTC. It encodes CASSGGQGYNEQFF.

The chain couples TRBV7-2 to TRBJ1-5; D ambiguous. The CDR3 spans 12 residues. Germline CDR1 is SGHTA and CDR2 is FQGNSA. The V end was cut by 6 bases, the J end by 0 bases, with 3 bases between. The CDR3 loop reads CASRDSNQPQHF. In DNA form, the CDR3 reads TGTGCCAGCAGGGATAGCAATCAGCCCCAGCATTTT.

V usage is TRBV6-2 or TRBV6-3 and J usage is TRBJ2-7, with D uncertain. The V and J ends lost 4 bases and 3 bases respectively, with 4 bases between them. The CDR3 loop spans 11 amino acids. Germline loops: CDR1 MNHEY, CDR2 SVGEGT. The CDR3 DNA reads TGTGCCAGCAGTTCTCACTACGAGCAGTACTTC. It translates to CASSSHYEQYF.

V gene TRBV25-1 combines with J gene TRBJ2-7; tentative D call: TRBD2 (6 bases). In germline, CDR1 is MGHDK, CDR2 SYGVNS. This CDR3 is 13 amino acids long. Trimming took 6 bases from V and 5 from J, leaving 14 bases between them. The CDR3 DNA is TGTGCCAGCAGAACTAGCTGGGGAAACGAGCAGTACTTC. Its protein product is CASRTSWGNEQYF.

The chain has TRBV25-1 and TRBJ2-5; D is uncertain. The V gene's germline CDR1 is MGHDK and CDR2 SYGVNS. The V end was cut by 4 bases, the J end by 4 bases, with 4 bases between. This CDR3 is built from 11 residues. CDR3: CASSAPETQYF. CDR3 coding DNA: TGTGCCAGCAGTGCCCCAGAGACCCAGTACTTC.

The V and J genes are TRBV7-9 and TRBJ2-1; D unresolved. In germline, CDR1 is SEHNR, CDR2 FQNEAQ (reference sequence). The CDR3 length is 14 residues. Deletions cut 6 bases from V and 6 bases from J, with 15 bases between. The DNA of the CDR3 is TGTGCCAGCAGTCTCTCCCCTCCTAGCAATGAGCAGTTCTTC. Its translation: CASSLSPPSNEQFF.

This sequence joins TRBV21-1 and TRBJ1-1; the table assigns TRBD1, which was not confirmed against the DNA. TRBV21-1 represents a pseudogene. The CDR3 runs 13 residues. CDR3 amino acids: CASSIQGSGEAFF. The CDR3 region has the DNA TGTGCCAGCAGCATACAGGGCTCGGGTGAAGCTTTCTTT.

The V call is TRBV5-1, the J call TRBJ2-3; the match to TRBD1 covers 7 bases. Germline V gene sequence: CDR1 SGHRS, CDR2 YFSETQ. The CDR3 is made up of 15 amino acids. J gave up 2 bases and V 2 bases, and 5 bases lay outside the gene matches. For the CDR3, the DNA is TGCGCCAGCAGCTTTACAGGGGCCAACACAGATACGCAGTATTTT. Translating gives CASSFTGANTDTQYF.